This TCR beta chain was retrieved from a study of beta chain features in type 1 diabetes. Study-wide background: No patient-donor differences in age, gender, total cells or subset yield. General study points: There was a moderate but significant shortening of TCRB CDR3s in all four CD4+ subsets of Type 1 diabetes patients. Within patients, naive, central memory and Treg TCRB repertoires seemed more similar than within healthy donors.

The study reverse transcribed the entire isolated RNA, so it sequenced expressed TCRB transcripts. The repertoire was sequenced with immunoSEQ multiplex PCR; TCRdb's copy has only in-frame clones and lacks some. The table lists 100,000 to 150,000 clones, approximately 15% of them singletons. It was one heparinised blood draw, averaging about 110 mL, that each donor gave. Markers CD45RO/CCR7/CD25/CD127/CD95/CD27 served to sort CD4+ naive, central memory, regulatory and stem cell-like memory cells. On this clone itself: The target antigen is unknown. The junction departs from germline at one end; a sequencing error may be responsible.

This receptor was identified in a man in his late teens or twenties with type 1 diabetes. The material sequenced was central memory CD4+ T cells from blood.

CDR3 amino acids: CASSQDAGDPLF. Written as DNA, the CDR3 is TGTGCCAGCAGCCAAGATGCGGGGGACCCCCTCTTC. The chain carries TRBV4-2 and TRBJ2-7, with 7 bases identical to TRBD2. The V gene's germline CDR1 is LGHNA and CDR2 YNFKEQ. The CDR3 covers 12 residues.